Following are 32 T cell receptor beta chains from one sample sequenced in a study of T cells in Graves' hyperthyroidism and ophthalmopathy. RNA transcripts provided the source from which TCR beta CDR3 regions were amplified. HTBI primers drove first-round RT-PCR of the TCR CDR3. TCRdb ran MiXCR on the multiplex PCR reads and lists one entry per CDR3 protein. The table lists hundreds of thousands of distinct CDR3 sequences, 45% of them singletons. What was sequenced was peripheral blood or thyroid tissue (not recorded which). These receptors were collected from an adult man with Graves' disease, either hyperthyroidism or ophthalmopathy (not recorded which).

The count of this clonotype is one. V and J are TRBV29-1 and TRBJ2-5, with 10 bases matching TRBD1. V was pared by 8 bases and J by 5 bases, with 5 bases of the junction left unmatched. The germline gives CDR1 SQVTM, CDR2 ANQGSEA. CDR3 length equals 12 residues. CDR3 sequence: CSRDRGSETQYF. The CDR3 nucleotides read TGCAGCCGGGACAGGGGAAGCGAGACCCAGTACTTC.

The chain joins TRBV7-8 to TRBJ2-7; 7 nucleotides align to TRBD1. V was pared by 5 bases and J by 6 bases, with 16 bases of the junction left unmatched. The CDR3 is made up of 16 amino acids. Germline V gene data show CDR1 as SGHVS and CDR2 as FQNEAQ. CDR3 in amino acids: CASSQEGTAEGLEQYF. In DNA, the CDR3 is TGTGCCAGCAGCCAAGAGGGGACAGCCGAAGGTCTCGAGCAGTACTTC.

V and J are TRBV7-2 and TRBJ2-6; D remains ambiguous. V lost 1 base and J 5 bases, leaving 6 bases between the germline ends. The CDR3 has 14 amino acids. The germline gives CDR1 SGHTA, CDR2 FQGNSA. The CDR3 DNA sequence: TGTGCCAGCAGCTTAGGTGGGAGGGCCAACGTCCTGACTTTC. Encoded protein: CASSLGGRANVLTF.

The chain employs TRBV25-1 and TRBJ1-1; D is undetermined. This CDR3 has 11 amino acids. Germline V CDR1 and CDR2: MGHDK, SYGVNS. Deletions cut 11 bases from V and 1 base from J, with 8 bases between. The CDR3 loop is CAGWGNTEAFF. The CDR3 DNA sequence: TGTGCCGGGTGGGGGAACACTGAAGCTTTCTTT.

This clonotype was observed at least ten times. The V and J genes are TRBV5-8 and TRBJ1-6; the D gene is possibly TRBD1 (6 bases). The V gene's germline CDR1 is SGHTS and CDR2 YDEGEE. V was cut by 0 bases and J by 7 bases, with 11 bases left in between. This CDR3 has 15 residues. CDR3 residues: CASSLVGGANSPLHF. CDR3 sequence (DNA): TGTGCCAGCAGCTTGGTTGGGGGCGCGAATTCACCCCTCCACTTT.

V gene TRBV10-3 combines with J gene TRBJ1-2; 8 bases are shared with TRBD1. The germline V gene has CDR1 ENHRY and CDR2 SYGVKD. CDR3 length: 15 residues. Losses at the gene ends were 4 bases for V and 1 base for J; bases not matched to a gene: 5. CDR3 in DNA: TGTGCCATCAGTGGGTCGACAGGGGATAACTATGGCTACACCTTC. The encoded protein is CAISGSTGDNYGYTF.

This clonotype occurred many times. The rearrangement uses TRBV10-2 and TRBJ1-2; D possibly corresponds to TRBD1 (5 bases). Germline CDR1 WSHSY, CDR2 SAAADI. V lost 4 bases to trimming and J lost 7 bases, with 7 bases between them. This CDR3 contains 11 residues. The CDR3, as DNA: TGCGCCAGCAGTGCCACAGGTGGCTACACCTTC. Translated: CASSATGGYTF.

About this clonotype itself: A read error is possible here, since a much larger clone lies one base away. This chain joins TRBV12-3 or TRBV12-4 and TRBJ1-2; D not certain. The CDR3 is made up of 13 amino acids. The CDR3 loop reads CANSLDSIYGYTF. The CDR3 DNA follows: TGTGCCAACAGTTTAGACTCCATCTATGGCTACACCTTC.

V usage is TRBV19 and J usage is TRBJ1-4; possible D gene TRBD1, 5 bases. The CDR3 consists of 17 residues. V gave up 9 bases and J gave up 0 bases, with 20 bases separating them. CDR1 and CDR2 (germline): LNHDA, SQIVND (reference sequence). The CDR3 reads CASTGAGSLATNEKLFF. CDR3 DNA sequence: TGTGCCAGCACCGGGGCCGGCAGCCTTGCAACTAATGAAAAACTGTTTTTT.

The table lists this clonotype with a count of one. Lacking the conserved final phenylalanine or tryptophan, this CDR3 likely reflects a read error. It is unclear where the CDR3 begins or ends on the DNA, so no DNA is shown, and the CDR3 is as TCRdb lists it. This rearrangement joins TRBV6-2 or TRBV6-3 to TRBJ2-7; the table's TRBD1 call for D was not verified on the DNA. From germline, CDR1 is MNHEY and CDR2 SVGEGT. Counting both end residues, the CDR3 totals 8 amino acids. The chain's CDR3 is CASSSSGG.

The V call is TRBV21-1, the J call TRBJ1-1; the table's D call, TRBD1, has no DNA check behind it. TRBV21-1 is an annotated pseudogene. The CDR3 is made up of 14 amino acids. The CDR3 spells CASSTPRANTEAFF. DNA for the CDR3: TGTGCCAGCAGCACTCCCCGGGCTAACACTGAAGCTTTCTTT.

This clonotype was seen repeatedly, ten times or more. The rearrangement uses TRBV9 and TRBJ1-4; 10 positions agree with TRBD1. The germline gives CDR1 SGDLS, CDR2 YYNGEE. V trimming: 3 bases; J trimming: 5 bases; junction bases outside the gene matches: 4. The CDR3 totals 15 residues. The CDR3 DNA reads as TGTGCCAGCAGCGCGACAGGGGGCCTCAATGAAAAACTGTTTTTT. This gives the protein CASSATGGLNEKLFF.

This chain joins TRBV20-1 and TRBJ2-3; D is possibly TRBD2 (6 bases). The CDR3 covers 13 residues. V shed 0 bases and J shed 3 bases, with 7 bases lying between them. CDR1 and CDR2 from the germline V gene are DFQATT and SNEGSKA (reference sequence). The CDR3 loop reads CSAREGGTDTQYF. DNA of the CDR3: TGCAGTGCTAGAGAGGGGGGAACAGATACGCAGTATTTT.

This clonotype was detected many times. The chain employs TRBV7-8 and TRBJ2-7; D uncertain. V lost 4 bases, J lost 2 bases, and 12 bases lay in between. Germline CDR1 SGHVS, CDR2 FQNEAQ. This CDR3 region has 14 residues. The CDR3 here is CASSSTRATYEQYF. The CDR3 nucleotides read TGTGCCAGCAGCTCCACACGTGCCACCTACGAGCAGTACTTC.

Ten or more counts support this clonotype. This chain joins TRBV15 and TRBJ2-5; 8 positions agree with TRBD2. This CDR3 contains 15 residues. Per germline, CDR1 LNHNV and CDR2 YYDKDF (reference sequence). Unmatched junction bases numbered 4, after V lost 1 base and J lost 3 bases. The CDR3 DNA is TGTGCCACCAGCAGAGTGAAACTAGCGGAAGAGACCCAGTACTTC. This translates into CATSRVKLAEETQYF.

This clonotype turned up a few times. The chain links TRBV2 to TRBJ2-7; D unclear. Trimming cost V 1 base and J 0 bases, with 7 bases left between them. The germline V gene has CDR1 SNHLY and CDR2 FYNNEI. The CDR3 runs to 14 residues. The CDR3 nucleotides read TGTGCCAGCAGTGAAGACCGTTACTCCTACGAGCAGTACTTC. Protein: CASSEDRYSYEQYF.

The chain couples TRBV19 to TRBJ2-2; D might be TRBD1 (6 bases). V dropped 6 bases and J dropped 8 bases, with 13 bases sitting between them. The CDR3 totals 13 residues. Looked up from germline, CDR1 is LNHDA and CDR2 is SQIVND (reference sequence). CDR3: CASRESGTGELFF. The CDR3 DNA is TGTGCCAGTAGGGAATCCGGGACAGGGGAGCTGTTTTTT.

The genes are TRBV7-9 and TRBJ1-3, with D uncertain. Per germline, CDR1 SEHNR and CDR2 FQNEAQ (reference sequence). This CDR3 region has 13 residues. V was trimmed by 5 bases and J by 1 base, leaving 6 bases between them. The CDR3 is CASSNGSGNTIYF. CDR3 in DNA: TGTGCCAGCAGCAACGGGTCTGGAAACACCATATATTTT.

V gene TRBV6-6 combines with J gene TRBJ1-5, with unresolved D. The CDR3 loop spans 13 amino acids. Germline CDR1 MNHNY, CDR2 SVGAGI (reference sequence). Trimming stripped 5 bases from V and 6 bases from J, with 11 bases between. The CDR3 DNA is TGTGCCAGCAGTGTTCTGAGGGTTCAGCCCCAGCATTTT. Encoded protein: CASSVLRVQPQHF.

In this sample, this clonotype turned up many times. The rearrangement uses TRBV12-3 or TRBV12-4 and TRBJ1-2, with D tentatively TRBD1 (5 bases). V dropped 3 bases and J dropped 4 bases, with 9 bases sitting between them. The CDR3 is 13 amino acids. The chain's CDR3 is CASSFGGAYGYTF. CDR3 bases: TGTGCCAGCAGTTTTGGGGGAGCCTATGGCTACACCTTC.

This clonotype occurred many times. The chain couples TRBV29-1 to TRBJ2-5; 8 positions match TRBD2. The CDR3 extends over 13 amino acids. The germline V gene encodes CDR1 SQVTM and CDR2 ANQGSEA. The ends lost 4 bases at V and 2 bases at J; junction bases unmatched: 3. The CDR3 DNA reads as TGCAGCGTTGGCGGGGGGACTCAAGAGACCCAGTACTTC. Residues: CSVGGGTQETQYF.

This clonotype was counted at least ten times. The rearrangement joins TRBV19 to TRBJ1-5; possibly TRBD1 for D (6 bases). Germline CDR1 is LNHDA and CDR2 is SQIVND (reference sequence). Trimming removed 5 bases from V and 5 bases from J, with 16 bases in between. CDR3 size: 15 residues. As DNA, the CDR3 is TGTGCCAGTAGTTACCCCAACGCAGGGGATCAGCCCCAGCATTTT. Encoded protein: CASSYPNAGDQPQHF.

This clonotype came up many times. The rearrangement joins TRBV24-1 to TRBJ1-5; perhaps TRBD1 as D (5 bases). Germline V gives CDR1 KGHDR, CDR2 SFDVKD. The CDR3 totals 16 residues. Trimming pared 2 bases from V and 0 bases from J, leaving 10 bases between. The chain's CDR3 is CATSDSRQLSNQPQHF. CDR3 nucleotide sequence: TGTGCCACCAGTGATTCCCGACAGCTTAGCAATCAGCCCCAGCATTTT.

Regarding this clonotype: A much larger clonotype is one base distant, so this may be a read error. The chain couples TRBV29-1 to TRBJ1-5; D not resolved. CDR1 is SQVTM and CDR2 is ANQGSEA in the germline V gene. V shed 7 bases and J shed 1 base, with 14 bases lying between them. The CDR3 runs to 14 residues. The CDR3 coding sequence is TGCAGCGCAACCACAGAGAACAGCAATCAGCCCCAGCATTTT. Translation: CSATTENSNQPQHF.

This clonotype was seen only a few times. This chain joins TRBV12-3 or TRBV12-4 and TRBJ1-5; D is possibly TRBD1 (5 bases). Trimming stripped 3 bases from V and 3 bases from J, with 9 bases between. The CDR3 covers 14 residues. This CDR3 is CASSFDRNNQPQHF. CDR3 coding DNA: TGTGCCAGCAGTTTCGACAGAAACAATCAGCCCCAGCATTTT.

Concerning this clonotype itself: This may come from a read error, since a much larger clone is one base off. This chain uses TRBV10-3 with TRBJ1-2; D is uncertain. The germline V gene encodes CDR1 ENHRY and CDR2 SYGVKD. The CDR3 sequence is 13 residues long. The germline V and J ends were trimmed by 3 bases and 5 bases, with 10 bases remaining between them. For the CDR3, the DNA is TGTGCCATCAGTGAATTCGAGGGATATGGCTACACCTTC. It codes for CAISEFEGYGYTF.

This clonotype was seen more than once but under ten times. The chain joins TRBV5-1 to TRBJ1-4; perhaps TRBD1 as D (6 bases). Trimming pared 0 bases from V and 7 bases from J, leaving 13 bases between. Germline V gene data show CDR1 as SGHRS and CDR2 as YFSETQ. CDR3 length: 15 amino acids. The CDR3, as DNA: TGCGCCAGCAGCTTGGGGAGCTCGGGGGCTGAAAAACTGTTTTTT. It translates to CASSLGSSGAEKLFF.

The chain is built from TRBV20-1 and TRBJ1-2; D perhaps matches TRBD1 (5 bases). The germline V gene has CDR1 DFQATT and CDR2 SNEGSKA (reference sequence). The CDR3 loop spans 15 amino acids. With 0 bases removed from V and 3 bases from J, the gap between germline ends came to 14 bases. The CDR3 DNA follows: TGCAGTGCTAGAGATATCCAGGGCGGTGACTATGGCTACACCTTC. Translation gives CSARDIQGGDYGYTF.

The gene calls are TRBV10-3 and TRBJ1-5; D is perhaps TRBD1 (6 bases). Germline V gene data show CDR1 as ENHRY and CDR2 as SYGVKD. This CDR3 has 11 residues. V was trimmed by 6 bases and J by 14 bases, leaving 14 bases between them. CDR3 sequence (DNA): TGTGCCATCAGGGGGGCACCCTACGAGCATTTT. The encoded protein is CAIRGAPYEHF.

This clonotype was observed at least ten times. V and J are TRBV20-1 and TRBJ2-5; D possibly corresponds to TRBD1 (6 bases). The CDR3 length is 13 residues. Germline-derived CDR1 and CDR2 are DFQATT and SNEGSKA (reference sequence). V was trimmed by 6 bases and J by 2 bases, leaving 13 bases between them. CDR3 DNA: TGCAGTGCCCATCGGACAGCACAAGAGACCCAGTACTTC. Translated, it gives CSAHRTAQETQYF.

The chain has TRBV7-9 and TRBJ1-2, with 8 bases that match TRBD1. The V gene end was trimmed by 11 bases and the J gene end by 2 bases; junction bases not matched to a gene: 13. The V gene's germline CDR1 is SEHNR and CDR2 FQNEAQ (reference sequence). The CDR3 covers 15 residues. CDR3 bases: TGTGCCGGCGGCCCCGGACAGGGCGTAAACTATGGCTACACCTTC. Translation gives CAGGPGQGVNYGYTF. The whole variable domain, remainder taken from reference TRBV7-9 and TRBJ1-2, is DTGVSQNPRHKITKRGQNVTFRCDPISEHNRLYWYRQTLGQGPEFLTYFQNEAQLEKSRLLSDRFSAERPKGSFSTLEIQRTEQGDSAMYLCAGGPGQGVNYGYTFGSGTRLTVV.

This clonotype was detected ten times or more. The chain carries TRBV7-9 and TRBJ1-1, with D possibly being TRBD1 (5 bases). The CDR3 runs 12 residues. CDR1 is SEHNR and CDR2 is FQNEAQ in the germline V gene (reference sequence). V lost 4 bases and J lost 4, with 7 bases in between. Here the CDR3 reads CASSSDSTEAFF. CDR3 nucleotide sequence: TGTGCCAGCAGCTCAGACAGCACTGAAGCTTTCTTT.